The 16 T cell receptor beta chains presented below share a single source sample, sequenced in a study of cytomegalovirus exposure and HLA in healthy donors. PCR involved 60 Vbeta and 13 Jbeta primers. Repertoires were generated with immunoSEQ multiplex PCR, while TCRdb's copy carries only in-frame clones and drops some. The sample's table shows approximately 77,000 clones. Specimen: PBMCs. The source of these receptors is a young man in good health and CMV-seronegative.

The CDR3 coding sequence is TGCGCCAGCAGCCCCACATCAACTAATGAAAAACTGTTTTTT. Its protein product is CASSPTSTNEKLFF. The chain recombines TRBV4-1 with TRBJ1-4; no firm D call. Between the trimmed V and J ends, which lost 4 bases and 0 bases, there was a span of 6 bases. This CDR3 comprises 14 residues. Per germline, CDR1 MGHRA and CDR2 YSYEKL.

V is TRBV9 and J is TRBJ2-7; 9 nucleotides align to TRBD1. Germline lookup yields CDR1 SGDLS and CDR2 YYNGEE. Unmatched junction bases numbered 8, after V lost 3 bases and J lost 7 bases. CDR3 size: 14 residues. CDR3 residues: CASSAGQGIWEQYF. CDR3 coding DNA: TGTGCCAGCAGCGCGGGACAGGGAATCTGGGAGCAGTACTTC.

The chain uses TRBV27 and TRBJ1-6, with a tentative D call TRBD1 (6 bases). V lost 6 bases and J 9 bases, leaving 15 bases between the germline ends. CDR1 and CDR2 (germline): MNHEY, SMNVEV (reference sequence). This CDR3 is 14 amino acids long. The CDR3, as DNA: TGTGCCAGCAGCCTTGGGGGGGCAAGTTCACCCCTCCACTTT. Residues: CASSLGGASSPLHF.

V gene TRBV30 combines with J gene TRBJ2-6; 7 nucleotides match TRBD1. CDR1 GTSNPN and CDR2 SVGIG come from the germline V gene (reference sequence). The length of the CDR3 is 14 residues. Trimming removed 3 bases from V and 2 bases from J; junction bases left unmatched: 1. The CDR3 here is CAWRGTAGANVLTF. The CDR3 DNA follows: TGTGCCTGGAGAGGGACAGCTGGGGCCAACGTCCTGACTTTC.

The J gene is TRBJ2-3, the V gene TRBV6-5; 7 nucleotides agree with TRBD1. Trimming removed 6 bases from V and 2 bases from J; junction bases left unmatched: 8. The germline V gene has CDR1 MNHEY and CDR2 SVGAGI. The CDR3 loop spans 15 amino acids. CDR3 amino acids: CASSHYRGYTDTQYF. In DNA form, the CDR3 reads TGTGCCAGCAGCCACTACAGGGGATACACAGATACGCAGTATTTT.

This chain uses TRBV7-3 with TRBJ2-5; 9 bases map to TRBD2. V lost 3 bases and J lost 1; bases outside the gene matches: 9. The V gene's germline CDR1 is SGHTA and CDR2 FQGTGA. This CDR3 has 17 amino acids. CDR3 nucleotide sequence: TGTGCCAGCAGCTTGGGGAGCGGGGGGCCGATCCAAGAGACCCAGTACTTC. Protein: CASSLGSGGPIQETQYF.

The chain has TRBV11-3 and TRBJ2-2, with TRBD1 matching 9 bases. V lost 5 bases and J lost 4; bases outside the gene matches: 8. The CDR3 is 16 residues long. Per germline, CDR1 SGHNT and CDR2 YENEEA. For the CDR3, the DNA is TGTGCCAGCAGCGCATTACCGGGACAGGGCACCGGGGAGCTGTTTTTT. This gives the protein CASSALPGQGTGELFF.

V usage is TRBV18 and J usage is TRBJ1-1; 9 bases are shared with TRBD1. The length of the CDR3 is 17 residues. V gave up 4 bases and J gave up 8 bases; unmatched junction bases: 17. Germline CDR1 is KGHSH and CDR2 is LQKENI. Here the CDR3 reads CASSRPGTGNIANEAFF. CDR3 DNA: TGTGCCAGCTCACGACCCGGGACAGGGAATATTGCGAACGAAGCTTTCTTT.

V is TRBV6-1 and J is TRBJ2-7, with D hard to call. The CDR3 has 13 amino acids. V was shortened by 11 bases and J by 4 bases, with 18 bases between the two germline ends. The germline gives CDR1 MNHNS, CDR2 SASEGT. The CDR3 DNA reads TGTGCCTTGGAGTTCGTAAGCTCGTACGAGCAGTACTTC. It codes for CALEFVSSYEQYF.

The genes are TRBV15 and TRBJ2-5; the match to TRBD2 covers 15 bases. Germline loops: CDR1 LNHNV, CDR2 YYDKDF (reference sequence). CDR3 length: 13 amino acids. J gave up 5 bases and V 9 bases, and 1 base lay outside the gene matches. This CDR3 reads CATGLAGGETQYF. The CDR3 DNA is TGTGCCACTGGACTAGCGGGGGGGGAGACCCAGTACTTC.

This sequence joins TRBV2 and TRBJ1-5, with D maybe TRBD1 (6 bases). This CDR3 spans 13 amino acids. V dropped 11 bases and J dropped 6 bases, with 17 bases sitting between them. The V gene's germline CDR1 is SNHLY and CDR2 FYNNEI. This CDR3 is CACGGGATQPQHF. The CDR3, as DNA: TGTGCCTGTGGGGGGGGCGCTACTCAGCCCCAGCATTTT.

This sequence joins TRBV11-3 and TRBJ2-1, with TRBD2 matching 10 bases. The germline CDR1 and CDR2 sequences are SGHNT and YENEEA. V was pared by 5 bases and J by 3 bases, with 4 bases of the junction left unmatched. CDR3 size: 15 residues. Here the CDR3 reads CASSQTSGVYNEQFF. The CDR3 nucleotides read TGTGCCAGCAGCCAAACTAGCGGGGTCTACAATGAGCAGTTCTTC.

Written as DNA, the CDR3 is TGCGCCAGCAGTCCCAGACACCCAAGCTCCTACGAGCAGTACTTC. It specifies CASSPRHPSSYEQYF. The chain joins TRBV10-2 to TRBJ2-7; D gene uncertain. V shed 5 bases and J shed 0 bases, with 14 bases lying between them. The CDR3 is 15 amino acids. Germline assignment: CDR1 WSHSY and CDR2 SAAADI.

V is TRBV5-6 and J is TRBJ2-3; a weak D match, TRBD1 (6 bases). Germline assignment: CDR1 SGHDT and CDR2 YYEEEE. V was trimmed by 1 base and J by 1 base, leaving 10 bases between them. The CDR3 runs 15 residues. The DNA for the CDR3 is TGTGCCAGCAGCTTGATGACAGGAGGCACAGATACGCAGTATTTT. Protein product: CASSLMTGGTDTQYF. Combining the CDR3 with reference TRBV5-6 and TRBJ2-3 gives the whole variable domain DAGVTQSPTHLIKTRGQQVTLRCSPKSGHDTVSWYQQALGQGPQFIFQYYEEEERQRGNFPDRFSGHQFPNYSSELNVNALLLGDSALYLCASSLMTGGTDTQYFGPGTRLTVL.

The V call is TRBV9, the J call TRBJ2-3; D is undetermined. The V gene's germline CDR1 is SGDLS and CDR2 YYNGEE. The CDR3 is 14 residues long. The ends were cut back, 0 bases at V and 4 bases at J, with 9 bases in the middle. This CDR3 is CASSVASPPDTQYF. DNA for the CDR3: TGTGCCAGCAGCGTAGCGAGCCCCCCAGATACGCAGTATTTT.

V gene TRBV19 combines with J gene TRBJ1-6; 10 bases align to TRBD1. In germline, CDR1 is LNHDA, CDR2 SQIVND (reference sequence). The V gene end was trimmed by 7 bases and the J gene end by 10 bases; junction bases not matched to a gene: 10. CDR3 length equals 15 residues. The CDR3 loop reads CASKPGQGTGSPLHF. CDR3 nucleotides: TGTGCCAGTAAACCGGGACAGGGGACCGGGTCACCCCTCCACTTT.